What follows is one T cell receptor beta chain and its context. The protocol was immunoSEQ multiplex PCR, while the TCRdb copy is restricted to in-frame clones and leaves out a portion. This sample has approximately 70,000 clones, with 88% found just once. The data derive from a study of OX40 agonist ivuxolimab in advanced cancers. For the study at large: Head and neck, renal cell, melanoma or hepatocellular carcinoma were the cancers that dose-escalation patients had.

Germline lookup yields CDR1 WSHSY and CDR2 SAAADI. The trim removed 8 bases at V and 5 bases at J, leaving 7 bases unmatched. The CDR3 extends over 13 amino acids. The sequences come from CD4+ or CD8+ T cells sorted from blood, collected in a trial of the OX40 agonist ivuxolimab. The V call is TRBV10-2, the J call TRBJ1-1; TRBD1 matches 8 bases. The sequence derives from an adult with an advanced solid tumor such as melanoma, head and neck, liver or kidney cancer. The CDR3 loop reads CASELDRGTEAFF. CDR3 DNA sequence: TGCGCCAGCGAACTAGACAGGGGAACTGAAGCTTTCTTT.